This T cell receptor (beta chain) was documented in a study of T-cell reconstitution after alpha-beta-depleted transplantation in children. Study-level findings and limits: Surviving recipient T cells and thymic progenitors underlay high day-60 TCRbeta diversity in some patients.

The ends were cut back, 2 bases at V and 0 bases at J, with 10 bases in the middle. The CDR3 has 16 amino acids. Turning to this clonotype: No antigen is known for it.

As it was prepared, the TCRbeta library received unique molecular identifiers. From the PCR reads, TCRdb called clonotypes with MiXCR, one entry per CDR3 protein. The sample shows 400,000 to 550,000 distinct CDR3 sequences, about 11% of them seen only once. This receptor was obtained from a child aged 2 to 15 with inherited bone marrow failure, due to receive a stem cell transplant. This chain connects TRBV12-3 or TRBV12-4 to TRBJ2-2, with D unclear. Sample: PBMCs, taken before TCRalphabeta/CD19-depleted stem cell transplant. The CDR3 is CASSLLRATNTGELFF. CDR3 coding DNA: TGTGCCAGCAGTTTACTAAGGGCGACGAACACCGGGGAGCTGTTTTTT.